This T cell receptor (beta chain) comes out of a study of shared clonotypes between healthy human individuals. From CD4+ cells came CD45RA+ naive and CD45RA-negative memory subsets. Study-level findings and limits: Four donors shared roughly 5% of their naive CD4 clonotypes. Non-shared clonotypes showed lower generation probabilities than clonotypes common to all four donors.

The CDR3 is 15 residues long. V lost 5 bases and J lost 4; bases outside the gene matches: 9. Per the germline V gene, CDR1 is MNHNS and CDR2 is SASEGT. Concerning this clone itself: What it recognizes is unknown.

Template for every sorted-subset replicate PCR totaled around 210 ng DNA, roughly 30,000 T cell genomes. The table came from immunoSEQ multiplex PCR; TCRdb's copy has only in-frame clones and leaves some out. The data show 2,100,000 or so clones, 95% seen once. The TCR originated in a man younger than 35 in good health. The sequenced sample was naive CD4+ T cells sorted from blood. Noted subset: CD45RA+ positively selected. The genes are TRBV6-1 and TRBJ2-7, with 9 bases fitting TRBD1. The CDR3 DNA follows: TGTGCCAGCAGTAAAGGACAGGGGTTGACGTACGAGCAGTACTTC. Translation gives CASSKGQGLTYEQYF.